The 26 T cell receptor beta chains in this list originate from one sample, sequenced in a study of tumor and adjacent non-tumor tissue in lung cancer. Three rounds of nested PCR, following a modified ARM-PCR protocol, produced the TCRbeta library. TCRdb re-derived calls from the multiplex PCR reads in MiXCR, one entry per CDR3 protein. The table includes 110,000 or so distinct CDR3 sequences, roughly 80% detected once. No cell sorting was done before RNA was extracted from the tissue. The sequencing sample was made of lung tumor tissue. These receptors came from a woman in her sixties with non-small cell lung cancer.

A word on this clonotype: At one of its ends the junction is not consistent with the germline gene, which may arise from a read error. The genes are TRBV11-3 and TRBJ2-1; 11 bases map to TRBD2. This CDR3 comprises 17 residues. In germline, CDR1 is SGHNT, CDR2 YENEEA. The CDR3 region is CASSLDLTSGNHYEQFF. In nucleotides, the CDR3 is TGTGCCAGTAGCTTAGACTTGACTAGCGGGAACCACTATGAGCAGTTCTTC.

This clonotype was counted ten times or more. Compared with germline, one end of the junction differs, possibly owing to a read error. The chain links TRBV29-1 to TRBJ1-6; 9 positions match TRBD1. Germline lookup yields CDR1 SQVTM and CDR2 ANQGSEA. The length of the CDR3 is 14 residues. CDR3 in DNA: TGCAGCGTGGAAGGGGGACAGGGTAATTCACCCCTCCACTTT. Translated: CSVEGGQGNSPLHF.

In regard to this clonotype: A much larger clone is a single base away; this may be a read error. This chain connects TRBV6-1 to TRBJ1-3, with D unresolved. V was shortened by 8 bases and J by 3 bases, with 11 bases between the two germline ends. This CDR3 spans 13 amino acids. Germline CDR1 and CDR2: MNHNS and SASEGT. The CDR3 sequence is CASSVGSGNTIYF. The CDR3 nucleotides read TGTGCCAGCTCGGTGGGGAGTGGAAACACCATATATTTT.

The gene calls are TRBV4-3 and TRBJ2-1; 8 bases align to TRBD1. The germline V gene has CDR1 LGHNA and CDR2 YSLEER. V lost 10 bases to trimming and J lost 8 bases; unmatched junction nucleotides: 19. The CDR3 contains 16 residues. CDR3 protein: CATSHPTGGPHDEQFF. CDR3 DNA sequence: TGCGCCACTAGCCACCCAACAGGGGGGCCCCACGATGAGCAGTTCTTC.

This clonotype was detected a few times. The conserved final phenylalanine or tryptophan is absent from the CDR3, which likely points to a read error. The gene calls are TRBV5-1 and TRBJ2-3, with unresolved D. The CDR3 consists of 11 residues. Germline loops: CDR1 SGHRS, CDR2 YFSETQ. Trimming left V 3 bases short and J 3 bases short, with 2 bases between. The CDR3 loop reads CASSSTDTQYL. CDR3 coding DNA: TGCGCCAGCAGCTCAACAGATACGCAGTATCTT.

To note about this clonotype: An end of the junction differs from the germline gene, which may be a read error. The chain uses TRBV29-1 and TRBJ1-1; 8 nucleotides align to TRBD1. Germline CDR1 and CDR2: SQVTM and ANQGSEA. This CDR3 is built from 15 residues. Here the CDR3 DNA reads TGCAGCGTTACGATACCCAGGGGGCAGGGAACTGAAGCTTTCTTC. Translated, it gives CSVTIPRGQGTEAFF.

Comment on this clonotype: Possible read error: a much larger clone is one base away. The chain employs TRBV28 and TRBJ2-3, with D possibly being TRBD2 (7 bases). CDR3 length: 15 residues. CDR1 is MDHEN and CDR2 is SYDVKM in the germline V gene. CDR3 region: CASSPWGGAGDTQFF. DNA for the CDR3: TGTGCCAGCAGTCCCTGGGGGGGGGCTGGAGATACGCAGTTTTTT.

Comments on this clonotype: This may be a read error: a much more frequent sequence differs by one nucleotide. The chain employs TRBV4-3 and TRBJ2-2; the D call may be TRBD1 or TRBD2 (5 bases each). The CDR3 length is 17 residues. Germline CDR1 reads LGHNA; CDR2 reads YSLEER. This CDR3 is CASNQDGSTGHQGELFF. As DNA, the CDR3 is TGCGCCAGCAACCAAGATGGAAGCACGGGGCATCAAGGGGAGCTGTTTTTT.

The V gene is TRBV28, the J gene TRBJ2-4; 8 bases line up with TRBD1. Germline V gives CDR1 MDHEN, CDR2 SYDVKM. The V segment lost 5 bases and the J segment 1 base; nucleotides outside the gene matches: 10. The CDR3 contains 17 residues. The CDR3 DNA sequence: TGTGCCAGCAGTAGCCTACAGGGGGGACACGCCAAAAACATTCAGTACTTC. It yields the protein CASSSLQGGHAKNIQYF. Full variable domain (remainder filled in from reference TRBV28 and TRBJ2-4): DVKVTQSSRYLVKRTGEKVFLECVQDMDHENMFWYRQDPGLGLRLIYFSYDVKMKEKGDIPEGYSVSREKKERFSLILESASTNQTSMYLCASSSLQGGHAKNIQYFGAGTRLSVL.

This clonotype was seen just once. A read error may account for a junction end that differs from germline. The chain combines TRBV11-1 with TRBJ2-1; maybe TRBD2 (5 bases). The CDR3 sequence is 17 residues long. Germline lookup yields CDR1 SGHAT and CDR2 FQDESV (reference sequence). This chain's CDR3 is CASSLPEAPSSYNEHFF. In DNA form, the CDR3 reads TGTGCCAGCAGCTTACCGGAGGCTCCCAGCTCCTACAATGAGCATTTCTTC.

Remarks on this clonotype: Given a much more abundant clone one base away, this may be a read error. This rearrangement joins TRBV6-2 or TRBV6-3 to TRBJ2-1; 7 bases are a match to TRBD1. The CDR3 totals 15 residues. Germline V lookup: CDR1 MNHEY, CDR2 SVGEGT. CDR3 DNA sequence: TGTGCCAGCAGTCCCAGGGACAGCTCCTACAATGAGCGGTTCTTC. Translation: CASSPRDSSYNERFF.

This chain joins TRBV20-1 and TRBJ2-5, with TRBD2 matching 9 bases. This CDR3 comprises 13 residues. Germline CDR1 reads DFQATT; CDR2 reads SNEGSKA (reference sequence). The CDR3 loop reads CCGSSGSFETQYF. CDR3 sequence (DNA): TGCTGTGGGAGTAGCGGGAGTTTTGAGACCCAGTACTTC.

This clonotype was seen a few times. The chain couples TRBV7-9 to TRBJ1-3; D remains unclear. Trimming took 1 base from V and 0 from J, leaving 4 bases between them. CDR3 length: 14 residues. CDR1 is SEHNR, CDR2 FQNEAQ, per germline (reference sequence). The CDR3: CASSLGLSGNTIYF. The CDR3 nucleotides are TGTGCCAGCAGCTTAGGCCTCTCTGGAAACACCATATATTTT.

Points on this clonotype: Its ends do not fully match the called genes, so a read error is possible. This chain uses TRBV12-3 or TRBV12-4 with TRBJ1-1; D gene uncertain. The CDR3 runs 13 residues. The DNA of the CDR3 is TGTGCGAGCAGCTCACCAGTTCGCACTGAAGGTTTCTTT. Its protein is CASSSPVRTEGFF.

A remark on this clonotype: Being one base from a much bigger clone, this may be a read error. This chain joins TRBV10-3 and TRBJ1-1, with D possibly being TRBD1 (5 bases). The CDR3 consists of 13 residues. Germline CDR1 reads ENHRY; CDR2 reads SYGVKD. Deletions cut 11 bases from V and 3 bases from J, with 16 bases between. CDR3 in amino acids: CASGEREDTEAFF. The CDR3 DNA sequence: TGTGCCTCGGGGGAGAGGGAGGACACTGAAGCTTTCTTT.

This CDR3 reads CNAEGQGGFNEQFF. Here the CDR3 DNA reads TGCAATGCAGAAGGACAGGGGGGATTCAATGAGCAGTTCTTC. The rearrangement joins TRBV20-1 to TRBJ2-1; 10 positions agree with TRBD1. CDR1 and CDR2 (germline): DFQATT, SNEGSKA (reference sequence). The CDR3 sequence is 14 residues long.

The CDR3 sequence is CASSANKARNSPLHF. The CDR3 nucleotides read TGTGCCAGCAGCGCCAACAAGGCGCGAAATTCACCCCTCCACTTT. The chain recombines TRBV5-6 with TRBJ1-6; unclear D gene. Between the trimmed V and J ends, which lost 4 bases and 7 bases, there was a span of 15 bases. CDR1 and CDR2 (germline): SGHDT, YYEEEE. The CDR3 contains 15 residues.

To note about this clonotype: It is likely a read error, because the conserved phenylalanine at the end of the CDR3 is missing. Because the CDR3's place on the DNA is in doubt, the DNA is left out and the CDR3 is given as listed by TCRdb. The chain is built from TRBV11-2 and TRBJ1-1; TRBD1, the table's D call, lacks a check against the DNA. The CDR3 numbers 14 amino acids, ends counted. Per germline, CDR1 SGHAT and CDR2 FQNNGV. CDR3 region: CASSLNTGNTEASL.

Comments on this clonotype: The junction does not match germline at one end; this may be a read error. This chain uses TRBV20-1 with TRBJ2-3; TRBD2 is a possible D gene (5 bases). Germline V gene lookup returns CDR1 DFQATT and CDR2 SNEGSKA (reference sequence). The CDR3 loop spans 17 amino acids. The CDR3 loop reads CSARPEGYGHSTDTEYF. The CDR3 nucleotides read TGCAGTGCTAGACCTGAGGGCTACGGTCATAGCACAGATACGGAGTATTTT.

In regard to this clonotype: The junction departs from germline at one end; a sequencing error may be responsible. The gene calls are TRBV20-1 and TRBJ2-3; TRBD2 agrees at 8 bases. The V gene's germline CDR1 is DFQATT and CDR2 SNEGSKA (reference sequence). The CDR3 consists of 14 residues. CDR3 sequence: CCAGLAESIDTHYF. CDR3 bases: TGCTGTGCTGGACTAGCTGAAAGCATAGATACGCATTATTTT.

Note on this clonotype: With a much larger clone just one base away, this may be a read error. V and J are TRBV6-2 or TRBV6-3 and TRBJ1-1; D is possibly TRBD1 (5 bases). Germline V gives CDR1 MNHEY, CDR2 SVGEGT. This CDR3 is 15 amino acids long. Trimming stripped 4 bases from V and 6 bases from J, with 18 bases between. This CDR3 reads CASSCSVGTTAEAFF. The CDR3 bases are TGTGCCAGCAGTTGCTCGGTCGGGACGACGGCTGAAGCTTTCTTT.

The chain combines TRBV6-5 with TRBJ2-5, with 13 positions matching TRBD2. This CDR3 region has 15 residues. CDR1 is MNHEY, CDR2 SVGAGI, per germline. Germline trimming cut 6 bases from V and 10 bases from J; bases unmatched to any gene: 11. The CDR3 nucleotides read TGTGCCAGCAGAAGACTAGCGGGAGGACTCGAGGGCCAGTACTTC. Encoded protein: CASRRLAGGLEGQYF.

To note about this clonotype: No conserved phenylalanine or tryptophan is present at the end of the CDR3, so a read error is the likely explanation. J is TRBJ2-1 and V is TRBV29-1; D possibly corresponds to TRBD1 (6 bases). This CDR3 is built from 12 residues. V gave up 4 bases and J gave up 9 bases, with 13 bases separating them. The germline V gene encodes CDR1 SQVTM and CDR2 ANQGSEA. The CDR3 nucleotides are TGCAGCGTTGGCCACAGGGCGACTGAGCAGTTCTGC. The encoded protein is CSVGHRATEQFC.

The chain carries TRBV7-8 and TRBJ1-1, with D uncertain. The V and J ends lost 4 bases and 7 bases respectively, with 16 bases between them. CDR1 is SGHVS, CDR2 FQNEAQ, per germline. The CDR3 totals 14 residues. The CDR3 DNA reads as TGTGCCAGCAGCTCGGGAGAGGAAGGAGTTGAAGCTTTCTTT. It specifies CASSSGEEGVEAFF.

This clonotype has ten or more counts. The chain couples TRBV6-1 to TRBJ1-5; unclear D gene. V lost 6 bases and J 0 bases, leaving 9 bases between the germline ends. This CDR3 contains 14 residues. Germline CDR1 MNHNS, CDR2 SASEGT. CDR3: CASRQSSSNQPQHF. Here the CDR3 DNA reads TGTGCCAGCAGACAATCCAGTAGCAATCAGCCCCAGCATTTT.

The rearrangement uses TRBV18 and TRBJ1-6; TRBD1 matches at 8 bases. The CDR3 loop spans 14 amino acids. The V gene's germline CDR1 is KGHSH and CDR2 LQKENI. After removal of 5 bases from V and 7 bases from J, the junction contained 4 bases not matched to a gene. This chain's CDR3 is CASSDTGGNSPLHF. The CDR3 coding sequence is TGTGCCAGCTCAGACACAGGGGGGAATTCACCCCTCCACTTT.